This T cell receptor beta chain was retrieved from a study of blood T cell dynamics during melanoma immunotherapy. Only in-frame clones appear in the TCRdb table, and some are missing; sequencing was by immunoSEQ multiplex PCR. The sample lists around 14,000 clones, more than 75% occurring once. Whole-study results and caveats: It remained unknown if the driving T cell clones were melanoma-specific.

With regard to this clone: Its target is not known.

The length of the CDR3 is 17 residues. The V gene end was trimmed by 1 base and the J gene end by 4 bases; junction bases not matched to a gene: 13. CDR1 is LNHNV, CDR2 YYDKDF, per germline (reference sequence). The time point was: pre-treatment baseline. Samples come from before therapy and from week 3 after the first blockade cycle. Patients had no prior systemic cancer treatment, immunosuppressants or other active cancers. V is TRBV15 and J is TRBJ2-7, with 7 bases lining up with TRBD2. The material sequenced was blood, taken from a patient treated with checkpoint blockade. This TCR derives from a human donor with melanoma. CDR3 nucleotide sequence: TGTGCCACCAGCAGAGCCTACGGTTCGGGGGGAGAGTACGAGCAGTACTTC. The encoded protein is CATSRAYGSGGEYEQYF. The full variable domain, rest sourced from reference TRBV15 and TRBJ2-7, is DAMVIQNPRYQVTQFGKPVTLSCSQTLNHNVMYWYQQKSSQAPKLLFHYYDKDFNNEADTPDNFQSRRPNTSFCFLDIRSPGLGDTAMYLCATSRAYGSGGEYEQYFGPGTRLTVT.